What follows are 24 T cell receptor beta chains derived from one specimen sequenced in a study of cytomegalovirus exposure and HLA in healthy donors. Both 60 Vbeta primers and 13 Jbeta primers went into the PCR. TCRdb's table, derived via immunoSEQ multiplex PCR, lists solely in-frame clones and lacks some. The repertoire table contains tens of thousands of clones. The source material was PBMCs. These receptor sequences come from a man between 50 and 59 years old in good health and CMV-seropositive.

This chain joins TRBV27 and TRBJ2-5; D unclear. Trimming pared 5 bases from V and 1 base from J, leaving 8 bases between. Germline CDR1 and CDR2: MNHEY and SMNVEV (reference sequence). CDR3 length: 13 residues. The CDR3 sequence is CASSPSLQETQYF. The CDR3 bases are TGTGCCAGCAGTCCCTCCCTCCAAGAGACCCAGTACTTC.

The rearrangement links TRBV5-1 to TRBJ2-1; D possibly corresponds to TRBD1 (6 bases). V was shortened by 4 bases and J by 6 bases, with 11 bases between the two germline ends. The CDR3 has 13 amino acids. CDR1 SGHRS and CDR2 YFSETQ come from the germline V gene. The CDR3 region is CASSIGQFNEQFF. CDR3 DNA: TGCGCCAGCAGCATTGGACAGTTCAATGAGCAGTTCTTC.

The rearrangement uses TRBV30 and TRBJ1-3; D might be TRBD1 (5 bases). The germline CDR1 and CDR2 sequences are GTSNPN and SVGIG (reference sequence). V shed 3 bases and J shed 0 bases, with 6 bases lying between them. The CDR3 sequence is 13 residues long. The CDR3 nucleotides are TGTGCCTGGAGACAGGCCTCTGGAAACACCATATATTTT. Translating it yields CAWRQASGNTIYF.

The chain links TRBV4-1 to TRBJ2-7; 7 nucleotides align to TRBD1. The CDR3 runs to 13 residues. Trimming took 3 bases from V and 2 from J; bases not matched to a gene: 1. Germline V gives CDR1 MGHRA, CDR2 YSYEKL. Written as DNA, the CDR3 is TGCGCCAGCAGCCAGGGACAGACCTACGAGCAGTACTTC. It yields the protein CASSQGQTYEQYF.

The chain combines TRBV7-9 with TRBJ2-5, with 7 bases matching TRBD1. V trimming: 5 bases; J trimming: 2 bases; junction bases outside the gene matches: 11. The germline CDR1 and CDR2 sequences are SEHNR and FQNEAQ (reference sequence). This CDR3 is built from 16 residues. The CDR3 region is CASSMGTVEVQETQYF. The CDR3, as DNA: TGTGCCAGCAGCATGGGGACAGTCGAGGTACAAGAGACCCAGTACTTC.

The chain joins TRBV6-4 to TRBJ2-2; D ambiguous. The CDR3 has 14 amino acids. The ends were cut back, 2 bases at V and 0 bases at J, with 4 bases in the middle. The germline CDR1 and CDR2 sequences are MRHNA and SNTAGT. The CDR3: CASSDSPNTGELFF. The CDR3 coding sequence is TGTGCCAGCAGTGACAGCCCGAACACCGGGGAGCTGTTTTTT.

The chain links TRBV7-9 to TRBJ2-7, with 7 bases that match TRBD2. The CDR3 contains 14 residues. The V gene's germline CDR1 is SEHNR and CDR2 FQNEAQ (reference sequence). V lost 1 base to trimming and J lost 2 bases; unmatched junction nucleotides: 2. The CDR3, as DNA: TGTGCCAGCAGCTTAGGAGGGACTACCTACGAGCAGTACTTC. Protein product: CASSLGGTTYEQYF. The full variable domain, rest sourced from reference TRBV7-9 and TRBJ2-7, is DTGVSQNPRHKITKRGQNVTFRCDPISEHNRLYWYRQTLGQGPEFLTYFQNEAQLEKSRLLSDRFSAERPKGSFSTLEIQRTEQGDSAMYLCASSLGGTTYEQYFGPGTRLTVT.

The genes are TRBV5-1 and TRBJ2-3; a possible D gene is TRBD2 (6 bases). The CDR3 consists of 14 residues. V was pared by 0 bases and J by 5 bases, with 10 bases between. Germline CDR1 reads SGHRS; CDR2 reads YFSETQ. CDR3 bases: TGCGCCAGCAGCTTGGTTGGAGGGGTAGATACGCAGTATTTT. Translated, it gives CASSLVGGVDTQYF. Looking up the rest from reference TRBV5-1 and TRBJ2-3 gives the full variable domain: KAGVTQTPRYLIKTRGQQVTLSCSPISGHRSVSWYQQTPGQGLQFLFEYFSETQRNKGNFPGRFSGRQFSNSRSEMNVSTLELGDSALYLCASSLVGGVDTQYFGPGTRLTVL.

The chain has TRBV7-8 and TRBJ1-5; 9 bases align to TRBD1. After removal of 5 bases from V and 5 bases from J, the junction contained 7 bases not matched to a gene. Per the germline V gene, CDR1 is SGHVS and CDR2 is FQNEAQ. The CDR3 spans 15 residues. The CDR3 bases are TGTGCCAGCAGCGCCTCCCGGACAGGGGATCAGCCCCAGCATTTT. This translates into CASSASRTGDQPQHF. Variable domain in full (rest from reference TRBV7-8 and TRBJ1-5): GAGVSQSPRYKVAKRGQDVALRCDPISGHVSLFWYQQALGQGPEFLTYFQNEAQLDKSGLPSDRFFAERPEGSVSTLKIQRTQQEDSAVYLCASSASRTGDQPQHFGDGTRLSIL.

The chain is built from TRBV27 and TRBJ1-1, with a weak D call TRBD1 (6 bases). V lost 5 bases to trimming and J lost 4 bases, with 14 bases between them. Germline loops: CDR1 MNHEY, CDR2 SMNVEV (reference sequence). The CDR3 extends over 14 amino acids. CDR3 DNA: TGTGCCAGCAGTCTCAACAGGGAAATCACTGAAGCTTTCTTT. Amino acid sequence: CASSLNREITEAFF.

The V gene is TRBV7-8, the J gene TRBJ2-2; perhaps TRBD2 as D (6 bases). CDR3 length equals 16 residues. Germline lookup yields CDR1 SGHVS and CDR2 FQNEAQ. Trimming took off 3 bases at V and 0 bases at J, with 11 bases between the two ends. DNA of the CDR3: TGTGCCAGCAGCTTTTCTAGCGCCTCGAACACCGGGGAGCTGTTTTTT. Translating gives CASSFSSASNTGELFF.

This rearrangement joins TRBV25-1 to TRBJ1-1; D perhaps matches TRBD1 (5 bases). The germline CDR1 and CDR2 sequences are MGHDK and SYGVNS. The CDR3 loop spans 13 amino acids. V lost 6 bases and J lost 0, with 8 bases in between. The CDR3 bases are TGTGCCAGCAGGGACAAGCTGAACACTGAAGCTTTCTTT. This gives the protein CASRDKLNTEAFF.

This chain connects TRBV7-2 to TRBJ2-1; 9 bases fit TRBD2. Losses at the gene ends were 3 bases for V and 10 bases for J; bases not matched to a gene: 4. This CDR3 contains 13 residues. Germline loops: CDR1 SGHTA, CDR2 FQGNSA. The CDR3 DNA follows: TGTGCCAGCAGCTTTAGCGGGAGCGGAGAGCAGTTCTTC. Protein product: CASSFSGSGEQFF.

The genes are TRBV7-9 and TRBJ1-4, with a possible D match to TRBD1 (6 bases). Deletions cut 5 bases from V and 7 bases from J, with 17 bases between. Germline CDR1 SEHNR, CDR2 FQNEAQ (reference sequence). The CDR3 is 15 residues long. CDR3 amino acids: CASSPRQERSEKLFF. The DNA for the CDR3 is TGTGCCAGCAGCCCTAGACAGGAAAGGAGTGAAAAACTGTTTTTT.

V gene TRBV11-2 combines with J gene TRBJ2-2; tentatively, D is TRBD1 (5 bases). The CDR3 is 13 amino acids. Germline CDR1 reads SGHAT; CDR2 reads FQNNGV. Deletions cut 4 bases from V and 7 bases from J, with 10 bases between. The CDR3 nucleotides are TGTGCCAGCAGCTCGTCAGGGTACGGGGAGCTGTTTTTT. Translation: CASSSSGYGELFF.

V is TRBV27 and J is TRBJ1-3; D gene ambiguous. Germline CDR1 MNHEY, CDR2 SMNVEV (reference sequence). CDR3 length equals 17 residues. V was cut by 3 bases and J by 0 bases, with 15 bases left in between. The CDR3 reads CASSFAPPGISGNTIYF. CDR3 in DNA: TGTGCCAGCAGTTTTGCCCCTCCCGGGATCTCTGGAAACACCATATATTTT.

The V gene is TRBV4-1, the J gene TRBJ2-3, with 12 bases fitting TRBD1. The CDR3 runs to 18 residues. Germline-derived CDR1 and CDR2 are MGHRA and YSYEKL. V dropped 3 bases and J dropped 1; count of bases not matched to a gene: 8. CDR3 coding DNA: TGCGCCAGCAGCCAGACCTCGGGACAGGGGGCCCGCACAGATACGCAGTATTTT. This sequence encodes CASSQTSGQGARTDTQYF.

The CDR3: CASRAKGGQHTGELFF. As DNA, the CDR3 is TGTGCCAGCAGAGCAAAGGGGGGGCAGCACACCGGGGAGCTGTTTTTT. The V call is TRBV11-2, the J call TRBJ2-2, with TRBD2 as a possible D gene (7 bases). This CDR3 region has 16 residues. The V end lost 6 bases, the J end lost 3 bases, and 17 bases lay between the germline ends. Germline values: CDR1 SGHAT, CDR2 FQNNGV.

The gene calls are TRBV6-5 and TRBJ1-2; D unclear. CDR3 size: 11 residues. The germline V gene encodes CDR1 MNHEY and CDR2 SVGAGI. The CDR3 nucleotides are TGTGCGACGGCAGGCAACTATGGCTACACCTTC. It translates to CATAGNYGYTF.

The chain is built from TRBV7-2 and TRBJ1-1; 8 bases fit TRBD1. V dropped 0 bases and J dropped 7; count of bases not matched to a gene: 13. This CDR3 is built from 17 residues. Germline CDR1 and CDR2: SGHTA and FQGNSA. The CDR3 sequence: CASSLAQISRGLGEAFF. The CDR3 DNA follows: TGTGCCAGCAGCTTAGCCCAAATTAGCAGGGGGCTTGGTGAAGCTTTCTTT. Together with reference TRBV7-2 and TRBJ1-1, the CDR3 gives the full variable domain: GAGVSQSPSNKVTEKGKDVELRCDPISGHTALYWYRQSLGQGLEFLIYFQGNSAPDKSGLPSDRFSAERTGGSVSTLTIQRTQQEDSAVYLCASSLAQISRGLGEAFFGQGTRLTVV.

The J gene is TRBJ2-7, the V gene TRBV5-1, with D possibly matching TRBD2 (5 bases). The ends were cut back, 0 bases at V and 7 bases at J, with 23 bases in the middle. CDR1 is SGHRS, CDR2 YFSETQ, per germline. The CDR3 runs to 17 residues. CDR3 DNA sequence: TGCGCCAGCAGCTTGGATCGGGGAGCCCCCCCCGTCCGGGAGCAGTACTTC. Encoded protein: CASSLDRGAPPVREQYF.

The V gene is TRBV15, the J gene TRBJ1-5; D is ambiguous. Trimming took off 0 bases at V and 3 bases at J, with 12 bases between the two ends. Germline V gene lookup returns CDR1 LNHNV and CDR2 YYDKDF (reference sequence). The CDR3 totals 16 residues. The CDR3 loop reads CATSRDRGSYNQPQHF. The CDR3 coding sequence is TGTGCCACCAGCAGAGATAGAGGGTCGTACAATCAGCCCCAGCATTTT. The full variable domain, rest sourced from reference TRBV15 and TRBJ1-5, is DAMVIQNPRYQVTQFGKPVTLSCSQTLNHNVMYWYQQKSSQAPKLLFHYYDKDFNNEADTPDNFQSRRPNTSFCFLDIRSPGLGDTAMYLCATSRDRGSYNQPQHFGDGTRLSIL.

The rearrangement joins TRBV6-6 to TRBJ1-2; 9 bases map to TRBD1. CDR3 length equals 13 residues. With 5 bases clipped from V and 7 bases from J, the junction kept 5 bases outside the gene matches. Germline lookup yields CDR1 MNHNY and CDR2 SVGAGI (reference sequence). CDR3 loop: CASSDRGSGGYTF. For the CDR3, the DNA is TGTGCCAGCAGTGACAGGGGGTCGGGTGGCTACACCTTC.

This chain joins TRBV6-5 and TRBJ2-1; D is possibly TRBD2 (6 bases). Germline lookup yields CDR1 MNHEY and CDR2 SVGAGI. This CDR3 is built from 14 residues. The ends were cut back, 0 bases at V and 10 bases at J, with 13 bases in the middle. Here the CDR3 DNA reads TGTGCCAGCAGTTACTCCGGGACTCTACCGGAGCAGTTCTTC. Protein: CASSYSGTLPEQFF.